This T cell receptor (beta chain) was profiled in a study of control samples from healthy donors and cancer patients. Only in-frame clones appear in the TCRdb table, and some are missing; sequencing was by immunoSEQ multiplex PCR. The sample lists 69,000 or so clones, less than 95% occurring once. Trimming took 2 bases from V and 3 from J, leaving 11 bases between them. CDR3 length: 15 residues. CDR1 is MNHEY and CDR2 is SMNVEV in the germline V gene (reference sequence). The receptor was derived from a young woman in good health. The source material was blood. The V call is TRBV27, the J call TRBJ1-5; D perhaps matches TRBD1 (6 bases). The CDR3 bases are TGTGCCAGCAGTTTAGCTAGACAGGCCAATCAGCCCCAGCATTTT. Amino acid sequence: CASSLARQANQPQHF.